This T cell receptor beta chain comes out of a study of radiation and T cells in renal cell carcinoma. Sequencing used immunoSEQ multiplex PCR; TCRdb keeps in-frame clones, though not all of them. Of about 34,000 clones listed, over 70% are singletons. Germline assignment: CDR1 ENHRY and CDR2 SYGVKD. V was cut by 11 bases and J by 5 bases, with 18 bases left in between. This CDR3 has 14 residues. Time point reported: blood 4 weeks post-SBRT, at nephrectomy. The treatment denotes: 15 Gy SBRT to primary tumor, nephrectomy 4 weeks later. Nephrectomy followed 15 Gy stereotactic body radiation by 4 weeks. Radiation-treated patients gave blood at baseline, week 2 and week 4. This renal cell carcinoma was of the clear cell type.

The chain employs TRBV10-3 and TRBJ1-4; D is unclear. This specimen was blood, taken from a patient whose treatment included radiotherapy and nephrectomy. The origin of this receptor is a man aged 55 to 69 with renal cell carcinoma. The chain's CDR3 is CASNRFGGNEKLFF. In nucleotides, the CDR3 is TGTGCCTCAAACCGGTTCGGCGGGAATGAAAAACTGTTTTTT.